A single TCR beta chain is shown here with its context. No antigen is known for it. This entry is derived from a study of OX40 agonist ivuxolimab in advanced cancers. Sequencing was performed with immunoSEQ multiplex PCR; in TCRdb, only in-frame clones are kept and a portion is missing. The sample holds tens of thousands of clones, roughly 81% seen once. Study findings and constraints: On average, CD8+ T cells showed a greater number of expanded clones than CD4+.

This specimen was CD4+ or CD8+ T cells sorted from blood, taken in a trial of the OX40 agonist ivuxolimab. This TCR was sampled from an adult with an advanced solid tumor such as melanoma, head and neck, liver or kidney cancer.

The CDR3: CASSSQGQETQYF. The CDR3 DNA sequence: TGTGCCAGCAGTTCGCAGGGACAAGAGACCCAGTACTTC. This chain connects TRBV28 to TRBJ2-5; D might be TRBD1 (5 bases). Germline-derived CDR1 and CDR2 are MDHEN and SYDVKM. V lost 4 bases and J lost 2, with 8 bases in between. The CDR3 is 13 amino acids.